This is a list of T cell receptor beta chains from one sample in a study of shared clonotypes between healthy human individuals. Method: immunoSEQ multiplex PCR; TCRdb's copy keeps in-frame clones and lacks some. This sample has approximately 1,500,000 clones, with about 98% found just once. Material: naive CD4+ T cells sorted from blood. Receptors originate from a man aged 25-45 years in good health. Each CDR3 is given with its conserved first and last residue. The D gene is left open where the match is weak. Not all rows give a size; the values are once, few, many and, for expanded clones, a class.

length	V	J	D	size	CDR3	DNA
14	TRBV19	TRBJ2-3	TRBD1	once	CASSYRTGADTQYF	TGTGCCAGTAGTTACCGAACAGGGGCAGATACGCAGTATTTT
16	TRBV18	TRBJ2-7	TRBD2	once	CASSPLTSGRGYEQYF	TGTGCCAGCTCACCGCTGACTAGCGGGAGAGGGTACGAGCAGTACTTC
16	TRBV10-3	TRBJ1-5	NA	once	CAIRSDADISNQPQHF	TGTGCCATCAGGAGTGACGCGGACATTAGCAATCAGCCCCAGCATTTT
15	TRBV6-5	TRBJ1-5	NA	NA	CARAYIDRGNQPQHF	TGTGCCCGCGCCTACATAGATAGGGGCAATCAGCCCCAGCATTTT
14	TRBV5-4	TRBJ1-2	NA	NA	CASSSSQTAYGYTF	TGTGCCAGCAGCTCGAGCCAGACTGCCTATGGCTACACCTTC
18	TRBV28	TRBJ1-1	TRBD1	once	CASSLRGGGGSRHAEAFF	TGTGCCAGCAGTTTAAGAGGGGGCGGAGGGTCGCGACATGCTGAAGCTTTCTTT
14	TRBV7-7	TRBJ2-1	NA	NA	CASSLGGPPNEQFF	TGTGCCAGCAGCTTAGGGGGACCACCCAATGAGCAGTTCTTC
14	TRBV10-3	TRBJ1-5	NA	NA	CATTEGVGDQPQHF	TGTGCCACCACCGAGGGTGTGGGCGATCAGCCCCAGCATTTT
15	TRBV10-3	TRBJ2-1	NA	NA	CAISERANDGNEQFF	TGTGCCATCAGTGAAAGGGCGAATGACGGCAATGAGCAGTTCTTC
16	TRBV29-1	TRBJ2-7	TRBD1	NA	CSVEGGEQGSSYEQYF	TGCAGCGTTGAAGGTGGGGAACAGGGGAGCTCCTACGAGCAGTACTTC
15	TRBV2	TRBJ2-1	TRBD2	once	CASRGGEIPSNEQFF	TGTGCCAGCAGGGGGGGGGAAATACCTAGCAATGAGCAGTTCTTC
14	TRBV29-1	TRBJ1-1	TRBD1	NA	CSVHRQGGDTEAFF	TGCAGCGTCCACAGACAGGGGGGAGACACTGAAGCTTTCTTT
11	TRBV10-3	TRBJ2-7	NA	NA	CAIRGLYEQYF	TGTGCCATCAGGGGACTCTACGAGCAGTACTTC
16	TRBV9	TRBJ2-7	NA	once	CASSVAGQAYSYEQYF	TGTGCCAGCAGCGTAGCTGGTCAGGCCTACTCCTACGAGCAGTACTTC
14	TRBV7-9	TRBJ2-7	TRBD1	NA	CASSFEGQGYEQYF	TGTGCCAGCAGCTTCGAGGGACAGGGGTACGAGCAGTACTTC
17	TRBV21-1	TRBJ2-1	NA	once	CASSKEMSGSSYNEQFF	TGTGCCAGCAGCAAAGAAATGTCTGGAAGCTCCTACAATGAGCAGTTCTTC
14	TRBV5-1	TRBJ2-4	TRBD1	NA	CASSLGTGRNIQYF	TGCGCCAGCAGCTTAGGGACAGGGAGGAACATTCAGTACTTC
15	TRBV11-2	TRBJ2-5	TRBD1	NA	CASSSGGGKQETQYF	TGTGCCAGCAGCTCAGGGGGCGGGAAGCAAGAGACCCAGTACTTC
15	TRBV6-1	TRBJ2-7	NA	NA	CASSEGRTSSYEQYF	TGTGCCAGCAGTGAAGGCAGGACGAGCTCCTACGAGCAGTACTTC
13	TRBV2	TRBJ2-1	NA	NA	CASSEFSYNEQFF	TGTGCCAGCAGTGAATTCTCCTACAATGAGCAGTTCTTC
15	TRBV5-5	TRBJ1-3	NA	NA	CASSLLWHSGNTIYF	TGTGCCAGCAGCTTGCTTTGGCACTCTGGAAACACCATATATTTT
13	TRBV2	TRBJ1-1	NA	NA	CASSEHRATEAFF	TGTGCCAGCAGTGAACACAGGGCAACTGAAGCTTTCTTT
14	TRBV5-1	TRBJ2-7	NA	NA	CASSLELHSYEQYF	TGCGCCAGCAGCTTGGAACTACACTCCTACGAGCAGTACTTC
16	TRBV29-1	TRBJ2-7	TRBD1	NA	CSTRGRPGTGDIEQYF	TGCAGCACCCGGGGGAGGCCCGGGACAGGGGATATCGAGCAGTACTTC
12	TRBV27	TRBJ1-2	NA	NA	CASSGVAGGYTF	TGTGCCAGCAGTGGGGTTGCTGGTGGCTACACCTTC
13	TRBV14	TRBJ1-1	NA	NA	CASSQGAGAEAFF	TGTGCCAGCAGCCAGGGGGCTGGCGCTGAAGCTTTCTTT